The next 5 T cell receptor beta chains were all read from a single sample in a study of blood T cell repertoires in COVID-19 (dated by TCRdb to 2018 to 2021). The library was obtained by the immunoSEQ multiplex PCR assay. This is the immuneACCESS table as TCRdb keeps it, with only in-frame sequences that have V and J called. A part of the clones is gone; compared with another copy, unresolved V genes explain less than half, and the rest is unexplained. The sample contains just under 150,000 clones, roughly 81% of them found a single time. Around 2.5% of the sample is in the top ten clones. Material for sequencing was peripheral blood. The origin of the receptors is a human donor with acute or convalescent COVID-19. The donor label of this sample is uncertain.

The chain couples TRBV4-3 to TRBJ2-2; 9 bases map to TRBD1. The CDR3 is made up of 16 amino acids. V lost 1 base, J lost 6 bases, and 6 bases stayed unmatched. Germline-derived CDR1 and CDR2 are LGHNA and YSLEER. The CDR3 nucleotides read TGCGCCAGCAGCCAAGTATCGACAGGGGGTGCCGGGGAGCTGTTTTTT. Its protein is CASSQVSTGGAGELFF.

This chain joins TRBV7-2 and TRBJ2-7; 10 positions match TRBD2. Trimming took 3 bases from V and 1 from J; bases not matched to a gene: 3. CDR1 is SGHTA, CDR2 FQGNSA, per germline. The CDR3 runs to 15 residues. CDR3: CASSFTSGVSYEQYF. DNA for the CDR3: TGTGCCAGCAGCTTTACTAGCGGGGTGTCCTACGAGCAGTACTTC.

This sequence joins TRBV18 and TRBJ2-7, with 10 positions matching TRBD2. Per the germline V gene, CDR1 is KGHSH and CDR2 is LQKENI. With 5 bases clipped from V and 5 bases from J, the junction kept 9 bases outside the gene matches. The CDR3 totals 15 residues. The CDR3 protein is CASSTESGGANEQYF. The CDR3 DNA sequence: TGTGCCAGCTCAACAGAAAGCGGGGGGGCCAACGAGCAGTACTTC.

The chain employs TRBV24-1 and TRBJ1-6, with 9 bases matching TRBD1. Germline CDR1 is KGHDR and CDR2 is SFDVKD. V lost 4 bases to trimming and J lost 0 bases; unmatched junction nucleotides: 6. There are 18 residues in the CDR3. The chain's CDR3 is CATSEGQGVGSYNSPLHF. CDR3 coding DNA: TGTGCCACCAGTGAGGGACAGGGAGTCGGCTCCTATAATTCACCCCTCCACTTT.

The chain combines TRBV30 with TRBJ2-7, with 8 bases lining up with TRBD1. This CDR3 comprises 13 residues. Germline lookup yields CDR1 GTSNPN and CDR2 SVGIG (reference sequence). DNA of the CDR3: TGTGCGTTGGGCCAGGGGGCCTCCTACGAGCAGTACTTC. It specifies CALGQGASYEQYF.